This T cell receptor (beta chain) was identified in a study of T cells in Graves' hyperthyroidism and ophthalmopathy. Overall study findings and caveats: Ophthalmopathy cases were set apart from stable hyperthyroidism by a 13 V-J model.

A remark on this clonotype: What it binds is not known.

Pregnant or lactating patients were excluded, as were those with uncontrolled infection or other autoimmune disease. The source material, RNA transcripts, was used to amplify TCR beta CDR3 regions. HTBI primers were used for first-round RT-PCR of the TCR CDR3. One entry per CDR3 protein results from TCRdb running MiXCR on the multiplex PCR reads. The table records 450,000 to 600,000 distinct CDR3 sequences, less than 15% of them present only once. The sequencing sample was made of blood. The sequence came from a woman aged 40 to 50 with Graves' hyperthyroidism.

The CDR3, as DNA: TGCAGTGCTAGAGATACAGGGGAAGATATCGATAACGGCAATCAGCCCCAGCATTTT. Residues: CSARDTGEDIDNGNQPQHF. V is TRBV20-1 and J is TRBJ1-5, with 7 nucleotides matching TRBD1. There are 19 residues in the CDR3. V gave up 0 bases and J gave up 2 bases; unmatched junction bases: 16. Germline CDR1 reads DFQATT; CDR2 reads SNEGSKA (reference sequence).